This record concerns one T cell receptor (beta chain) sequence. The antigen this receptor binds is unknown. Per-base quality was not reported, and no clone a single base away is much larger than it. The cysteine opens and the phenylalanine closes a CDR3 of 14 amino acids. The CDR3 DNA has 42 bases and is translated from base 1. V has 11 bases trimmed and J has 4 bases trimmed; junction bases matching no gene number 12. Sequences MDHEN (CDR1) and SYDVKM (CDR2) are obtained from the germline V gene. The immunoSEQ Assay, a bias-controlled multiplex PCR, was used to amplify TCRbeta CDR3 regions from genomic DNA. The authors' analysis ran thus. The number of nucleated cells in each sample was estimated by amplification of reference gene primers within the assay. To quantify the absolute abundance of each unique TCRbeta CDR3 rearrangement, sequence reads were collapsed and filtered. For each sample, productive Simpson clonality was calculated by taking the square root of Simpson's diversity index across productive rearrangements. Not all clones reach the TCRdb copy of this immuneACCESS table, which keeps in-frame sequences only. Checked studies attribute under half of the gap to unresolved V genes and leave the rest unexplained. For V, J and clone size, that table is used; D and trimming come from the DNA. This sample holds some 150,000 clones; just under 80% were observed only once. Clones ranked in the top ten supply approximately 14% of the sample.

The data stem from a study of blood T cell repertoires in COVID-19 (TCRdb year 2020). At the level of the whole study: Samples covering the acute and convalescent phases of COVID-19 were provided by collaborators in the United States, Italy and Spain. Where available, HLA class I and class II types were obtained from metadata supplied by the sample provider rather than from assay-based typing. A freely available public database, intended as a resource for researchers studying the immune response to SARS-CoV-2, is where the repertoires were released. Deeply sampled blood TCRbeta repertoires from subjects exposed to, actively infected with, or recovered from COVID-19 were included in the dataset. The material from the prospective study consisted of cDNA or gDNA derived from T cells, B-cell-depleted T cells, or PBMCs. The sample metadata nearly always contained a de-identified subject ID, COVID-19 status, age in years and sex. Samples were obtained from the ongoing ImmuneRACE study (first 160 participants) and from approximately 1,200 subjects provided by 6 global collaborators.

Whole blood was collected in K2EDTA tubes by collaborating institutions according to the institutions' own protocols. Collaborator samples were shipped for TCRbeta analysis as frozen whole blood, isolated PBMCs, or DNA extracted from either sample type. The research as a whole found: Clinical and demographic metadata were provided uncurated, with the amount varying by source and participant.

This TCR was sampled from a woman older than 75 with acute or convalescent COVID-19. The sample was peripheral blood. The chain uses TRBV28 and TRBJ2-3, with 7 bases matching TRBD2. The CDR3 reads as follows: CASGGEGGADTQYF. The DNA is as follows: TGTGCCTCCGGCGGGGAGGGTGGCGCAGATACGCAGTATTTT.